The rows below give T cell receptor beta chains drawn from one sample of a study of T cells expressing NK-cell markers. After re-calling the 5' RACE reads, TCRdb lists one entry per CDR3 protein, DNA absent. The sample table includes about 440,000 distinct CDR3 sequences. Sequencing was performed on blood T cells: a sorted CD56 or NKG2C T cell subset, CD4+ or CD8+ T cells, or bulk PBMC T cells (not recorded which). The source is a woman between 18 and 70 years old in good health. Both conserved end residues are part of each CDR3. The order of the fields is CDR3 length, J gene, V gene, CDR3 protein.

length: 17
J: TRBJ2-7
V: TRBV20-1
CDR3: CSATFFSLREASYEQYF

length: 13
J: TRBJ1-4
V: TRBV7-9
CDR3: CASSLDRGRKLFF

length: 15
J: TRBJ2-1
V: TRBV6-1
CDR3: CASSTGQGAYNEQFF

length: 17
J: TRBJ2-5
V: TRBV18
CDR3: CASSPGGLAGVSETQYF

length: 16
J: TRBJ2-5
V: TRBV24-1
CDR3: CATSDLGPGEQETQYF

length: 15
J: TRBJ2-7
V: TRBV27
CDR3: CASSLGTGVGYEQYF

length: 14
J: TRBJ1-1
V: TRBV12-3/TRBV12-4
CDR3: CASSQGRSNTEAFF

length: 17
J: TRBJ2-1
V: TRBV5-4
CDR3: CASSLDPGQGIYNEQFF

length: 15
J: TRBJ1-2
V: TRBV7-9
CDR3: CASSFSGSLNYGYTF

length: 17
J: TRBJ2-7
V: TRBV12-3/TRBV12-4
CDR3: CASSRRTSGGPIYEQYF

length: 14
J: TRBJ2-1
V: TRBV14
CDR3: CASSYGTGYNEQFF

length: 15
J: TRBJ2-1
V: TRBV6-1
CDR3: CASSPRLAGVNEQFF

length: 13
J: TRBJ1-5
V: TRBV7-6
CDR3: CASSLDRAQPQHF

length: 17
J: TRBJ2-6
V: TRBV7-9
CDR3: CATRRGAADSGANVLTF

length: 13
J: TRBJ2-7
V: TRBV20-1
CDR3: CSAREASGYEQYF

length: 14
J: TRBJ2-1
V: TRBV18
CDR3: CASSPVSASGEQFF

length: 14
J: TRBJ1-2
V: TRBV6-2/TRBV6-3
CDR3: CASKGAGPTYGYTF

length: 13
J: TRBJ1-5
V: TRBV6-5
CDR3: CASSYSSNQPQHF

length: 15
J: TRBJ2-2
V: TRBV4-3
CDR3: CASSQDHQIGGELFF

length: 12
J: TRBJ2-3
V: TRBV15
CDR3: CATGGYPDTQYF

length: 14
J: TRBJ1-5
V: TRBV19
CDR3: CASSIPGSNQPQHF

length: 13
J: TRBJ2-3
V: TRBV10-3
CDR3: CAITAQDADTQYF

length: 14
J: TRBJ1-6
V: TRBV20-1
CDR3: CSASPGTVYSPLHF

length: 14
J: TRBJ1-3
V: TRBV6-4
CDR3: CASKPTSSGNTIYF

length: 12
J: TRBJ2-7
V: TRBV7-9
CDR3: CASTAASYEQYF

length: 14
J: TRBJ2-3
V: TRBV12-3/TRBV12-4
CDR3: CASTPGLPTDTQYF

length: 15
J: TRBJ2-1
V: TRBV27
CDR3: CASSPQGPSYNEQFF

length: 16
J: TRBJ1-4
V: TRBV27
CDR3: CASSPFLLTGPEKLFF

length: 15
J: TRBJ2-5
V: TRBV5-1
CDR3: CASSFGAGGKETQYF

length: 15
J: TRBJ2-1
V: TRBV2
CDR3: CASSEFRGMAIEQFF

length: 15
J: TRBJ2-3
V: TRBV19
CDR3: CASSIIGTPEDTQYF

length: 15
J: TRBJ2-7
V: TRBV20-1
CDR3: CSARDGTSLTYEQYF

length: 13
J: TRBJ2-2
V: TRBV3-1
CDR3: CASSPSGAGELFF

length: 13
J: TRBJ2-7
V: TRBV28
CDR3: CASRSQGYGEQYF

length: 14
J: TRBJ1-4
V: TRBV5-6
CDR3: CASSLGTVGEKLFF

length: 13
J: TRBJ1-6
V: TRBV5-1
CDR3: CASSLAGVSPLHF

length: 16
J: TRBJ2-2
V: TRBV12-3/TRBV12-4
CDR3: CASRGQGQWNTGELFF

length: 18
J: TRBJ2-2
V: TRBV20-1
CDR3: CSARRIQLAGGGTGELFF

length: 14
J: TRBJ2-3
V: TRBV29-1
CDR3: CSVPSGLDRDTQYF

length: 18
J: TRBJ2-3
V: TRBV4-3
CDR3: CTSSQLAGGLDRTDTQYF

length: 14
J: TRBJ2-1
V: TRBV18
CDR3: CASPPGTGDNEQFF

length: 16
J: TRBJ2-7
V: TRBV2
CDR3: CASTDPTTSPDYEQYF

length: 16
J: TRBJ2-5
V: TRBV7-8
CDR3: CASSSYRDKWGETQYF

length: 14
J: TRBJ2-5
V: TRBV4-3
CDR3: CASSPQRGAETQYF

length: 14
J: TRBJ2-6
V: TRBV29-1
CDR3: CSVGNPSGANVLTF

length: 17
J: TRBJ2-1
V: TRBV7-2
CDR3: CASSLAPTSGTPNEQFF

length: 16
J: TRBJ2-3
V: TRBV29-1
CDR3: CSGETSGGSVVVTQYF

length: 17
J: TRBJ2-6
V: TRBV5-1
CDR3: CASRESLFPSGANVLTF

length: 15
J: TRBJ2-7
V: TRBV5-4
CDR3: CASSLDSSGSYEQYF

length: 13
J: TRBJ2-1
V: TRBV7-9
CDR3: CASSPQAEESQFF

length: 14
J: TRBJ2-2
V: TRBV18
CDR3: CASSPQTLTGELFF